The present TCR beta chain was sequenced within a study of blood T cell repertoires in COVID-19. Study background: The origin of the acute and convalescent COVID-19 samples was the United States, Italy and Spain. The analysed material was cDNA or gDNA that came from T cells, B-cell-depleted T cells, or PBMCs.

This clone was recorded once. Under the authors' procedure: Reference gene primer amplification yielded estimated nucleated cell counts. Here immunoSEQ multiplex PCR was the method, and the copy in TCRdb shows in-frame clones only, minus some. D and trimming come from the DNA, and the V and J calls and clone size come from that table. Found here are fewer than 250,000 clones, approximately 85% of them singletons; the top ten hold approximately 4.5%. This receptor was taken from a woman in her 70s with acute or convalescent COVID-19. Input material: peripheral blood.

In DNA, the CDR3 is TGTGCCAGCAGCCTACAGGGGGCACAGACTGAAGCTTTCTTT. It yields the protein CASSLQGAQTEAFF. This rearrangement joins TRBV7-9 to TRBJ1-1; 9 bases align to TRBD1. Trimming took 5 bases from V and 5 from J; bases not matched to a gene: 6. The CDR3 has 14 residues. CDR1 is SEHNR, CDR2 FQNEAQ, per germline (reference sequence).